Shown below are 21 T cell receptor beta chains from a single sample sequenced in a study of T-cell reconstitution after alpha-beta-depleted transplantation in children. Molecular barcoding with unique molecular identifiers was used for the TCRbeta library. TCRdb reprocessed the PCR reads via MiXCR and lists one record per CDR3 protein. Among some 500,000 distinct CDR3 sequences listed, about 33% were seen once. The sample in question was PBMCs from the stem cell graft donor, obtained from the stem cell graft. The receptors come from a human donor who donated a stem cell graft to a child with aplastic anemia.

The CDR3: CASSYSTSGYNEQFF. The CDR3 nucleotides read TGTGCCAGCAGTTACTCGACTAGCGGCTACAATGAGCAGTTCTTC. This chain links TRBV6-5 with TRBJ2-1; 9 bases line up with TRBD2. Germline V lookup: CDR1 MNHEY, CDR2 SVGAGI. CDR3 length: 15 residues. The trim removed 0 bases at V and 3 bases at J, leaving 0 bases unmatched.

This clonotype was detected only a few times. The chain couples TRBV20-1 to TRBJ1-5; D is perhaps TRBD1 (5 bases). The CDR3 consists of 14 residues. Germline CDR1 and CDR2: DFQATT and SNEGSKA (reference sequence). Trimming removed 7 bases at V and 3 bases at J, with 16 bases between. The CDR3 sequence is CSVQGRVPNQPQHF. In nucleotides, the CDR3 is TGCAGTGTTCAGGGCCGGGTACCCAATCAGCCCCAGCATTTT.

In regard to this clonotype: Its ends do not fully match the called genes, so a read error is possible. The chain carries TRBV7-2 and TRBJ1-5; D not certain. The length of the CDR3 is 14 residues. Germline values: CDR1 SGHTA, CDR2 FQGNSA. The chain's CDR3 is CASSLAQGNQPQHF. CDR3 DNA: TGTGCCAGCAGTTTAGCCCAGGGCAATCAGCCCCAGCATTTT.

This clonotype was observed many times. At one boundary the junction diverges from the germline segment, which might be a read error. The chain joins TRBV12-3 or TRBV12-4 to TRBJ1-1; TRBD1 matches 7 bases. The length of the CDR3 is 14 residues. CDR3 nucleotide sequence: TGTGCCAGCACTGCCGACAGGGTGAACGCTGAAGCTTTCTTT. Encoded protein: CASTADRVNAEAFF.

This rearrangement joins TRBV20-1 to TRBJ2-3; 9 bases line up with TRBD2. The CDR3 sequence is 16 residues long. With V trimmed by 5 bases and J by 4 bases, 13 bases remained unmatched. Germline V gene data show CDR1 as DFQATT and CDR2 as SNEGSKA (reference sequence). Written as DNA, the CDR3 is TGCAGTGCTCAGTTAGGGCGGGAGGGCCGGGCAGATACGCAGTATTTT. Amino acid sequence: CSAQLGREGRADTQYF.

The chain links TRBV24-1 to TRBJ1-1, with D maybe TRBD1 (5 bases). CDR3 length equals 12 residues. Germline CDR1 and CDR2: KGHDR and SFDVKD. Trimming stripped 7 bases from V and 1 base from J, with 6 bases between. The DNA of the CDR3 is TGTGCCACCAGAGGACAGAACACTGAAGCTTTCTTT. Translating it yields CATRGQNTEAFF.

V is TRBV20-1 and J is TRBJ2-1; TRBD1 is a possible D gene (6 bases). Germline CDR1 DFQATT, CDR2 SNEGSKA (reference sequence). This CDR3 has 16 residues. V was trimmed by 5 bases and J by 0 bases, leaving 17 bases between them. CDR3 sequence reads: CSAHREPASSYNEQFF. Here the CDR3 DNA reads TGCAGTGCTCACAGGGAACCAGCGAGCTCCTACAATGAGCAGTTCTTC.

A few counts support this clonotype. This chain links TRBV7-9 with TRBJ1-2; D remains ambiguous. With 5 bases removed from V and 5 bases from J, the gap between germline ends came to 9 bases. Germline-derived CDR1 and CDR2 are SEHNR and FQNEAQ (reference sequence). The CDR3 has 12 residues. The CDR3 region is CASSPELYGYTF. Here the CDR3 DNA reads TGTGCCAGCAGCCCAGAGCTTTATGGCTACACCTTC.

This clonotype has a handful of counts. The gene calls are TRBV5-1 and TRBJ1-6, with TRBD1 as a possible D gene (6 bases). CDR3 length equals 14 residues. The V gene lost 2 bases and the J gene lost 9 bases, with 12 bases spanning the gap. CDR1 and CDR2 (germline): SGHRS, YFSETQ. Here the CDR3 reads CASSFRGWSSPLHF. For the CDR3, the DNA is TGCGCCAGCAGCTTCAGGGGTTGGAGTTCACCCCTCCACTTT. The entire variable domain, with the rest obtained from reference TRBV5-1 and TRBJ1-6, is as follows: KAGVTQTPRYLIKTRGQQVTLSCSPISGHRSVSWYQQTPGQGLQFLFEYFSETQRNKGNFPGRFSGRQFSNSRSEMNVSTLELGDSALYLCASSFRGWSSPLHFGNGTRLTVT.

This chain joins TRBV24-1 and TRBJ1-2; weak D call: TRBD1 (5 bases). CDR3 length: 15 amino acids. Trimming cost V 6 bases and J 8 bases, with 21 bases left between them. Looked up from germline, CDR1 is KGHDR and CDR2 is SFDVKD. The CDR3 DNA sequence: TGTGCCACCAGTCTTCACGGAGGAGAGACAGAGGGCTACACCTTC. This sequence encodes CATSLHGGETEGYTF.

The genes are TRBV6-5 and TRBJ1-6; D is unresolved. With 0 bases removed from V and 4 bases from J, the gap between germline ends came to 13 bases. Germline CDR1 MNHEY, CDR2 SVGAGI. The CDR3 is 17 residues long. This chain's CDR3 is CASSYSAGRPYNSPLHF. The CDR3 DNA reads TGTGCCAGCAGTTACTCAGCCGGCAGGCCATATAATTCACCCCTCCACTTT.

This chain links TRBV6-1 with TRBJ2-2; 10 bases agree with TRBD1. The CDR3 consists of 15 residues. The germline CDR1 and CDR2 sequences are MNHNS and SASEGT. Trimming took 7 bases from V and 3 from J; bases not matched to a gene: 5. The CDR3 DNA sequence: TGTGCCAGCACCGCCGGGACAGGGGACACCGGGGAGCTGTTTTTT. Encoded protein: CASTAGTGDTGELFF.

V usage is TRBV6-1 and J usage is TRBJ2-5, with TRBD1 matching 8 bases. The CDR3 is 16 residues long. V gave up 5 bases and J gave up 5 bases; unmatched junction bases: 13. Looked up from germline, CDR1 is MNHNS and CDR2 is SASEGT. The CDR3 here is CASSRSRGPAGETQYF. For the CDR3, the DNA is TGTGCCAGCAGTCGAAGCAGGGGGCCCGCCGGGGAGACCCAGTACTTC.

This clonotype was found a few times. This rearrangement joins TRBV7-9 to TRBJ1-5; unclear D gene. The germline gives CDR1 SEHNR, CDR2 FQNEAQ (reference sequence). The length of the CDR3 is 11 residues. Trimming took 5 bases from V and 11 from J, leaving 10 bases between them. CDR3 coding DNA: TGTGCCAGCAGCCAAGACGGGGCCCAGCATTTT. Protein sequence: CASSQDGAQHF.

The count of this clonotype is one. The V call is TRBV27, the J call TRBJ2-3; 13 nucleotides line up with TRBD2. The CDR3 runs to 15 residues. The V gene end was trimmed by 10 bases and the J gene end by 4 bases; junction bases not matched to a gene: 8. Germline lookup yields CDR1 MNHEY and CDR2 SMNVEV (reference sequence). The DNA for the CDR3 is TGTGCCACGTGGGTGGGACTAGCGGGATCAGATACGCAGTATTTT. Protein sequence: CATWVGLAGSDTQYF.

The chain joins TRBV29-1 to TRBJ2-5; 12 bases align to TRBD2. The CDR3 sequence is 13 residues long. J lost 5 bases, V lost 7 bases, and 5 bases had no gene match. The V gene's germline CDR1 is SQVTM and CDR2 ANQGSEA. The CDR3 DNA reads TGCAGCGGACTAGCGGGAGTACGGGAGACCCAGTACTTC. Translating it yields CSGLAGVRETQYF.

V is TRBV29-1 and J is TRBJ1-5; possible D gene TRBD1, 6 bases. Germline-derived CDR1 and CDR2 are SQVTM and ANQGSEA. The CDR3 runs to 12 residues. V was cut by 4 bases and J by 6 bases, with 10 bases left in between. CDR3 nucleotides: TGCAGCGTTGGTGGGGGCAGTCAGCCCCAGCATTTT. Translation: CSVGGGSQPQHF.

The chain has TRBV7-9 and TRBJ2-5; 9 bases agree with TRBD2. This CDR3 region has 16 residues. The J segment lost 5 bases and the V segment lost 7 bases, leaving 14 bases of the junction unmatched. CDR1 is SEHNR, CDR2 FQNEAQ, per germline (reference sequence). The CDR3 region is CASTSRSAGGLETQYF. The CDR3 DNA follows: TGTGCCAGCACCTCCAGGTCGGCGGGAGGGTTGGAGACCCAGTACTTC.

The rearrangement links TRBV5-1 to TRBJ2-1; weak D call: TRBD1 (6 bases). Germline V gives CDR1 SGHRS, CDR2 YFSETQ. Trimming removed 0 bases at V and 1 base at J, with 8 bases between. The CDR3 totals 15 residues. The CDR3 coding sequence is TGCGCCAGCAGCTTGGACAGGGATTCCTACAATGAGCAGTTCTTC. Amino acid sequence: CASSLDRDSYNEQFF.

This clonotype was observed a handful of times. V gene TRBV4-3 combines with J gene TRBJ2-3; TRBD2 aligns across 9 bases. The CDR3 length is 14 residues. Germline loops: CDR1 LGHNA, CDR2 YSLEER. V lost 8 bases and J lost 2; bases outside the gene matches: 5. Here the CDR3 reads CASSQREATDTQYF. The CDR3 nucleotides read TGCGCCAGCTCGCAGCGGGAGGCCACAGATACGCAGTATTTT.

A note on this clonotype: A clone one base away is much larger, so this may be a read error. The V and J genes are TRBV7-2 and TRBJ2-5, with 8 bases lining up with TRBD2. With V trimmed by 7 bases and J by 2 bases, 6 bases remained unmatched. Germline V CDR1 and CDR2: SGHTA, FQGNSA. The CDR3 is made up of 14 amino acids. Here the CDR3 DNA reads TGTGCCAGCATCCCCCGGGGGGGTCAAGAGACCCAGTACTTC. Translating gives CASIPRGGQETQYF.